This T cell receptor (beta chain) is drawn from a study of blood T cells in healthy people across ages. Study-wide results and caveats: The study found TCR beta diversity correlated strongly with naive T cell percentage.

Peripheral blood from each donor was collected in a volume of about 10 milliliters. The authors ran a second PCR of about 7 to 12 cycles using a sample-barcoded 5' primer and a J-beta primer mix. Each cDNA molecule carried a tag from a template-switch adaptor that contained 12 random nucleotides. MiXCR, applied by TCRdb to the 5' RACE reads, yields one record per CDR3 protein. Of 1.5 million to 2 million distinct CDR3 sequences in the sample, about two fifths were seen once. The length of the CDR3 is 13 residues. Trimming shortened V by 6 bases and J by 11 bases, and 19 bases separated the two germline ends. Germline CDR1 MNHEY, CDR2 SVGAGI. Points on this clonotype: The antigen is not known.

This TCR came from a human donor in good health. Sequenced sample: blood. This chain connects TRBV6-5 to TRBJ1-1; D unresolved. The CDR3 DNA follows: TGTGCCAGCAGGGAAATCGGCGGTCAAGGGGCTTTCTTT. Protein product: CASREIGGQGAFF.